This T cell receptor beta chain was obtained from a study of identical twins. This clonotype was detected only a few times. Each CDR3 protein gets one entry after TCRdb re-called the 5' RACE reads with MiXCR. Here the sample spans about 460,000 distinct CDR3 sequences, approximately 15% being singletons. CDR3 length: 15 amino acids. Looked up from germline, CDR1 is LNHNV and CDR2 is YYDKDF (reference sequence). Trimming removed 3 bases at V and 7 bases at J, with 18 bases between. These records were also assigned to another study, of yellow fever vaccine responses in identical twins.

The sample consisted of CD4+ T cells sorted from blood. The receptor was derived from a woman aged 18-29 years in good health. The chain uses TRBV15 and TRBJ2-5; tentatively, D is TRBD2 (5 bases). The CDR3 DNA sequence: TGTGCCACCAGCAGGGATTATGGGAGCCCGGGGACCCAGTACTTC. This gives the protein CATSRDYGSPGTQYF.